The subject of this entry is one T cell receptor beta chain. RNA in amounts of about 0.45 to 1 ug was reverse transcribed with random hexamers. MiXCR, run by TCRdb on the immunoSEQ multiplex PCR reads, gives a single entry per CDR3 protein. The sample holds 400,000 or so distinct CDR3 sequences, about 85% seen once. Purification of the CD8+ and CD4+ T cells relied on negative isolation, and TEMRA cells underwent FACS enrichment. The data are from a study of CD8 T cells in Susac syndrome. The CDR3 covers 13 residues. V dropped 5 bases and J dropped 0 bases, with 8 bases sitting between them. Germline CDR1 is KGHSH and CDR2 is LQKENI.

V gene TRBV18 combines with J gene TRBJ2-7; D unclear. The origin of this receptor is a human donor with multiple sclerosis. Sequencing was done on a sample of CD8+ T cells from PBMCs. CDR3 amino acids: CASSGSSSYEQYF. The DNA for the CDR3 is TGTGCCAGCTCAGGGTCGTCCTCCTACGAGCAGTACTTC.